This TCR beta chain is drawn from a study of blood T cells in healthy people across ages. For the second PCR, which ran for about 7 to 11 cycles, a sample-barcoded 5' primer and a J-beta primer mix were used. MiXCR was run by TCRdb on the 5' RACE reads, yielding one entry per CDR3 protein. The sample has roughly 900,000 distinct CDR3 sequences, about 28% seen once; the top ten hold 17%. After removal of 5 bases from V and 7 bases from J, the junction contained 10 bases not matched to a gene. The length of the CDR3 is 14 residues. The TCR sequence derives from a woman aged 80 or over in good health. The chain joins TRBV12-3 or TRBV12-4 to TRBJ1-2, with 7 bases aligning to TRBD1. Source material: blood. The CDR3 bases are TGTGCCAGCAGTCCCCGGGGAGCAGGGGGTGGCTACACCTTC. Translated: CASSPRGAGGGYTF.